This TCR beta chain was documented in a study of PD-1 blockade in classical Hodgkin lymphoma. Overall study findings and caveats: The authors have not defined what causes the repertoire differences, possibly disease activity or prior therapy. Newly diagnosed patients had baseline TCR diversity that was reportedly lower than that of healthy donors.

Some clones are missing from TCRdb's copy, which holds only in-frame ones; the method was immunoSEQ multiplex PCR. The sample yields 15,000 to 20,000 clones, over 80% seen once. This clone appeared once. Its target is unknown. Time point defined: newly diagnosed, previously untreated cHL patient sample. Magnetic negative selection served to purify CD4+ T cells out of PBMCs that had been thawed. Serving as comparison were PBMCs from newly diagnosed, untreated classical Hodgkin lymphoma, which were sequenced alongside the relapsed/refractory trial patients. Input material: CD4+ T cells from blood. This TCR came from a human donor with classical Hodgkin lymphoma.

CDR3 in amino acids: CASSSVGGGRMAQYF. The CDR3 region has the DNA TGTGCCAGCAGTTCCGTCGGGGGCGGCAGGATGGCCCAGTACTTC. V gene TRBV7-8 combines with J gene TRBJ2-5; D is tentatively TRBD1 or TRBD2 (6 bases each). Deletions cut 6 bases from V and 9 bases from J, with 23 bases between. This CDR3 spans 15 amino acids. In germline, CDR1 is SGHVS, CDR2 FQNEAQ. Looking up the rest from reference TRBV7-8 and TRBJ2-5 gives the full variable domain: GAGVSQSPRYKVAKRGQDVALRCDPISGHVSLFWYQQALGQGPEFLTYFQNEAQLDKSGLPSDRFFAERPEGSVSTLKIQRTQQEDSAVYLCASSSVGGGRMAQYFGPGTRLLVL.